Presented here are 27 T cell receptor beta chains from one specimen sequenced in a study of vaccination and CD4 T cells after COVID-19 (dated by TCRdb to the early 2020s). The library was produced with PCR. Sequencing relied on an Illumina iSeq 100. In-frame beta chains were kept once TCRdb had trimmed the public reads at Q25 with fastp and called clones with MiXCR. For every CDR3 protein sequence, its rows merge into one entry that carries the most common genes and DNA. The sample table shows some 20,000 distinct CDR3 sequences, and roughly 53% are seen once. About 1.1% of the sample comes from the top ten. The source material was CD4+ T cells from blood, sampled before SARS-CoV-2 vaccination. These receptors all stem from a human donor who had recovered from COVID-19.

This clonotype came up a few times. This CDR3 is CASSWKVLAANTEAFF. The CDR3 DNA reads TGTGCCAGCAGCTGGAAGGTCTTGGCAGCCAACACTGAAGCTTTCTTT. The chain links TRBV7-2 to TRBJ1-1; D ambiguous. V shed 4 bases and J shed 2 bases, with 17 bases lying between them. From germline, CDR1 is SGHTA and CDR2 FQGNSA. This CDR3 contains 16 residues.

This clonotype was seen a single time. The genes are TRBV5-1 and TRBJ1-5; D remains unclear. V dropped 0 bases and J dropped 3 bases, with 10 bases sitting between them. The CDR3 runs 15 residues. Germline CDR1 SGHRS, CDR2 YFSETQ. This chain's CDR3 is CASSLAPGINQPQHF. The DNA for the CDR3 is TGCGCCAGCAGCTTGGCCCCGGGAATCAATCAGCCCCAGCATTTT.

The rearrangement joins TRBV5-4 to TRBJ2-3; 10 nucleotides align to TRBD1. Looked up from germline, CDR1 is SGHNT and CDR2 is YYREEE (reference sequence). Trimming at V came to 4 bases and at J to 6 bases, leaving 5 bases not matched to a gene. This CDR3 region has 14 residues. The CDR3 DNA follows: TGTGCCAGCAGCCAAGGACAGGGGGGGGATACGCAGTATTTT. It codes for CASSQGQGGDTQYF.

This sequence joins TRBV6-2 or TRBV6-3 and TRBJ2-3, with D maybe TRBD2 (6 bases). Trimming shortened V by 7 bases and J by 4 bases, and 18 bases separated the two germline ends. Germline lookup yields CDR1 MNHEY and CDR2 SVGEGT. The CDR3 covers 15 residues. CDR3 nucleotides: TGTGCCAGCACCCTTTGGGGCAGGGAGGCAGATACGCAGTATTTT. Protein sequence: CASTLWGREADTQYF.

The V call is TRBV11-3, the J call TRBJ2-2; possible D gene TRBD1, 6 bases. Germline V gene sequence: CDR1 SGHNT, CDR2 YENEEA. The germline V and J ends were trimmed by 0 bases and 3 bases, with 23 bases remaining between them. This CDR3 contains 20 residues. The CDR3: CASSLDRQGQASRDTGELFF. The CDR3 bases are TGTGCCAGCAGCTTAGATCGTCAGGGGCAGGCTAGCAGGGACACCGGGGAGCTGTTTTTT.

The sample holds one count of this clonotype. This rearrangement joins TRBV20-1 to TRBJ2-3, with TRBD2 matching over 10 bases. Germline V lookup: CDR1 DFQATT, CDR2 SNEGSKA (reference sequence). Germline trimming cut 4 bases from V and 5 bases from J; bases unmatched to any gene: 0. The CDR3 length is 12 residues. CDR3 in amino acids: CSAKRGGDTQYF. CDR3 sequence (DNA): TGCAGTGCTAAGCGGGGGGGAGATACGCAGTATTTT.

V gene TRBV10-3 combines with J gene TRBJ2-2, with no clear D. The germline V gene has CDR1 ENHRY and CDR2 SYGVKD. CDR3 length equals 13 residues. V was shortened by 8 bases and J by 2 bases, with 9 bases between the two germline ends. The CDR3 DNA follows: TGTGCCATCGGTACAGTCAACACCGGGGAGCTGTTTTTT. Translated, it gives CAIGTVNTGELFF.

The chain is built from TRBV6-1 and TRBJ2-3, with 7 nucleotides matching TRBD2. V dropped 8 bases and J dropped 4; count of bases not matched to a gene: 3. CDR3 length: 12 residues. Germline CDR1 MNHNS, CDR2 SASEGT. The CDR3 coding sequence is TGTGCCAGCGGCGGGAGTCCAGATACGCAGTATTTT. Translation: CASGGSPDTQYF.

The chain employs TRBV20-1 and TRBJ2-1; 11 bases are a match to TRBD2. V was clipped by 2 bases and J by 9 bases; unmatched bases: 9. CDR1 is DFQATT and CDR2 is SNEGSKA in the germline V gene (reference sequence). The CDR3 extends over 15 amino acids. The DNA of the CDR3 is TGCAGTGCTAGAAGGACTAGCGGGCGACGGGGTGAGCAGTTCTTC. It encodes CSARRTSGRRGEQFF.

This clonotype was observed a handful of times. The gene calls are TRBV20-1 and TRBJ2-7, with D possibly TRBD1 on 6 matching bases. The CDR3 loop spans 15 amino acids. The germline V and J ends were trimmed by 1 base and 2 bases, with 15 bases remaining between them. The germline V gene encodes CDR1 DFQATT and CDR2 SNEGSKA (reference sequence). Here the CDR3 reads CSARAPTGNPYEQYF. CDR3 in DNA: TGCAGTGCTAGAGCACCGACAGGTAACCCCTACGAGCAGTACTTC.

This clonotype was detected a few times. The chain combines TRBV19 with TRBJ1-5, with no clear D. Germline lookup yields CDR1 LNHDA and CDR2 SQIVND (reference sequence). CDR3 size: 13 residues. Trimming cost V 1 base and J 6 bases, with 7 bases left between them. The CDR3 spells CASSIVGVQPQHF. The CDR3 DNA is TGTGCCAGTAGTATAGTCGGGGTTCAGCCCCAGCATTTT.

The V and J genes are TRBV9 and TRBJ2-3; perhaps TRBD1 as D (5 bases). Germline CDR1 SGDLS, CDR2 YYNGEE. The CDR3 totals 16 residues. Between the trimmed V and J ends, which lost 0 bases and 0 bases, there was a span of 11 bases. The CDR3 here is CASSVVGAPSTDTQYF. CDR3 DNA: TGTGCCAGCAGCGTAGTAGGGGCCCCGAGCACAGATACGCAGTATTTT.

V usage is TRBV19 and J usage is TRBJ1-2; D not resolved. Germline CDR1 LNHDA, CDR2 SQIVND (reference sequence). V lost 7 bases, J lost 8 bases, and 14 bases lay in between. There are 12 residues in the CDR3. The CDR3 loop reads CASTGSLSGYTF. Written as DNA, the CDR3 is TGTGCCAGTACCGGTTCCCTGTCCGGCTACACCTTC.

This sequence joins TRBV10-3 and TRBJ1-1, with 10 nucleotides matching TRBD1. The trim removed 6 bases at V and 0 bases at J, leaving 1 base unmatched. The CDR3 is 14 amino acids. The germline V gene encodes CDR1 ENHRY and CDR2 SYGVKD. The CDR3 DNA follows: TGTGCCATCAGGGGGACAGGGGTGAACACTGAAGCTTTCTTT. This sequence encodes CAIRGTGVNTEAFF.

The chain joins TRBV20-1 to TRBJ2-7, with D hard to call. V was cut by 5 bases and J by 3 bases, with 14 bases left in between. The CDR3 loop spans 13 amino acids. Germline V CDR1 and CDR2: DFQATT, SNEGSKA (reference sequence). The CDR3 region is CSAPLNTVYEQYF. DNA for the CDR3: TGCAGTGCTCCCCTAAACACCGTCTACGAGCAGTACTTC.

This clonotype has a handful of counts. This chain connects TRBV7-9 to TRBJ1-2; D might be TRBD1 (5 bases). The V and J ends lost 4 bases and 2 bases respectively, with 11 bases between them. This CDR3 spans 14 amino acids. Germline V gives CDR1 SEHNR, CDR2 FQNEAQ (reference sequence). CDR3 residues: CASSSQAMNYGYTF. CDR3 DNA sequence: TGTGCCAGCAGCTCACAGGCGATGAACTATGGCTACACCTTC.

The chain couples TRBV6-2 or TRBV6-3 to TRBJ2-7; no reliable D call. The CDR3 sequence is 16 residues long. Trimming removed 3 bases from V and 1 base from J, with 16 bases in between. Germline lookup yields CDR1 MNHEY and CDR2 SVGEGT. The CDR3: CASSYGSSSGSYEQYF. CDR3 DNA: TGTGCCAGCAGTTATGGTTCGAGTTCCGGGTCCTACGAGCAGTACTTC.

V is TRBV12-3 or TRBV12-4 and J is TRBJ2-5; weak D call: TRBD2 (6 bases). Between the trimmed V and J ends, which lost 2 bases and 3 bases, there was a span of 13 bases. The CDR3 contains 15 residues. This CDR3 reads CASSLTSLHKETQYF. The DNA of the CDR3 is TGTGCCAGCAGTTTAACTAGCTTGCATAAAGAGACCCAGTACTTC.

This clonotype has only a few counts. This chain uses TRBV10-3 with TRBJ1-6; a weak D match, TRBD1 (6 bases). V lost 1 base, J lost 5 bases, and 6 bases lay in between. The V gene's germline CDR1 is ENHRY and CDR2 SYGVKD. The CDR3 length is 14 residues. CDR3 region: CAISEYRDNSPLHF. CDR3 DNA: TGTGCCATCAGTGAGTACAGGGATAATTCACCCCTCCACTTT.

The chain joins TRBV5-1 to TRBJ2-7; TRBD1 matches 8 bases. CDR3 length: 13 residues. Per the germline V gene, CDR1 is SGHRS and CDR2 is YFSETQ. V gave up 4 bases and J gave up 4 bases; unmatched junction bases: 4. The CDR3: CASSGQGQYEQYF. The CDR3 bases are TGCGCCAGCAGCGGACAGGGTCAGTACGAGCAGTACTTC.

This rearrangement joins TRBV25-1 to TRBJ2-1; 8 bases match TRBD2. The junction had 7 bases not matched to a gene; V was cut back by 6 bases and J by 3 bases. The CDR3 has 15 residues. Looked up from germline, CDR1 is MGHDK and CDR2 is SYGVNS. CDR3 protein: CASRSGGTNYNEQFF. The CDR3 DNA sequence: TGTGCCAGCAGATCGGGGGGGACGAACTACAATGAGCAGTTCTTC.

J is TRBJ1-1 and V is TRBV6-1; TRBD1 matches 9 bases. After removal of 7 bases from V and 0 bases from J, the junction contained 12 bases not matched to a gene. Germline V CDR1 and CDR2: MNHNS, SASEGT. CDR3 size: 17 residues. CDR3 sequence (DNA): TGTGCCAGCACTCAACCCGGGACAGGGAAAATGAACACTGAAGCTTTCTTT. Translated: CASTQPGTGKMNTEAFF.

This clonotype was seen a single time. The chain couples TRBV6-1 to TRBJ2-7; the D is unclear. Germline V gives CDR1 MNHNS, CDR2 SASEGT. V was clipped by 5 bases and J by 1 base, with 9 bases between them. The CDR3 has 13 residues. CDR3 sequence: CASSIDMSYEQYF. CDR3 sequence (DNA): TGTGCCAGCAGTATCGACATGTCCTACGAGCAGTACTTC.

The chain is built from TRBV7-9 and TRBJ2-5; 11 nucleotides agree with TRBD2. This CDR3 contains 17 residues. V lost 1 base and J lost 2; bases outside the gene matches: 6. Germline-derived CDR1 and CDR2 are SEHNR and FQNEAQ (reference sequence). The CDR3 DNA reads as TGTGCCAGCAGCTTAGATAGGACTAGCGGGTCTCAAGAGACCCAGTACTTC. Translated, it gives CASSLDRTSGSQETQYF.

This clonotype occurred a few times. The V call is TRBV2, the J call TRBJ1-2; D is perhaps TRBD1 (5 bases). Trimming removed 10 bases at V and 3 bases at J, with 15 bases between. Germline V gives CDR1 SNHLY, CDR2 FYNNEI. The CDR3 sequence is 13 residues long. DNA for the CDR3: TGTGCCACCCAGAGGGGAGAGGACTATGGCTACACCTTC. Translated, it gives CATQRGEDYGYTF.

The chain has TRBV10-3 and TRBJ2-1; 9 bases match TRBD1. The J segment lost 5 bases and the V segment lost 6 bases, leaving 2 bases of the junction unmatched. The CDR3 is 13 residues long. Germline V gene lookup returns CDR1 ENHRY and CDR2 SYGVKD. The DNA of the CDR3 is TGTGCCATCAGGGACAGGGGTAACAATGAGCAGTTCTTC. This codes for CAIRDRGNNEQFF.

This rearrangement joins TRBV27 to TRBJ2-7; the D gene could be TRBD1 or TRBD2 (6 bases each). The CDR3 runs 15 residues. In germline, CDR1 is MNHEY, CDR2 SMNVEV (reference sequence). The V end lost 5 bases, the J end lost 2 bases, and 16 bases lay between the germline ends. The chain's CDR3 is CASSPTGREPYEQYF. The CDR3 region has the DNA TGTGCCAGCAGTCCCACAGGGCGGGAACCCTACGAGCAGTACTTC.